One and the same sample provided the 31 T cell receptor beta chains below, sequenced in a study of blood T cell repertoires in COVID-19. Assay: immunoSEQ multiplex PCR; the TCRdb copy retains only in-frame clones and omits some. Among 200,000 or so clones listed, about 86% were seen once. The sequenced sample was peripheral blood. These TCRs come from a man aged 25-40 years with active or convalescent COVID-19.

A word on this clone: At the DNA level, this CDR3 is encoded by other sequences in the same sample as well. The chain employs TRBV5-1 and TRBJ1-1; the D gene is possibly TRBD1 (5 bases). Trimming left V 4 bases short and J 1 base short, with 11 bases between. This CDR3 contains 14 residues. Germline CDR1 and CDR2: SGHRS and YFSETQ. DNA for the CDR3: TGCGCCAGCAGCCTGGGACGGGGGAACACTGAAGCTTTCTTT. Translation: CASSLGRGNTEAFF.

V usage is TRBV30 and J usage is TRBJ1-5; 7 bases line up with TRBD1. J was trimmed by 1 base and V by 1 base; bases with no gene match: 4. The CDR3 consists of 15 residues. Per the germline V gene, CDR1 is GTSNPN and CDR2 is SVGIG (reference sequence). The CDR3 spells CAWSGGQMSNQPQHF. The CDR3, as DNA: TGTGCCTGGAGTGGGGGACAGATGAGCAATCAGCCCCAGCATTTT.

The rearrangement uses TRBV24-1 and TRBJ1-5; a weak D match, TRBD1 (6 bases). Germline CDR1 and CDR2: KGHDR and SFDVKD. The length of the CDR3 is 16 residues. Trimming shortened V by 3 bases and J by 0 bases, and 11 bases separated the two germline ends. The DNA for the CDR3 is TGTGCCACCAGTGATCCAGGGGAAAGTAGCAATCAGCCCCAGCATTTT. Protein: CATSDPGESSNQPQHF.

The chain links TRBV4-3 to TRBJ1-5; 7 bases line up with TRBD1. Germline loops: CDR1 LGHNA, CDR2 YSLEER. CDR3 length equals 16 residues. V trimming: 0 bases; J trimming: 1 base; junction bases outside the gene matches: 3. In DNA form, the CDR3 reads TGCGCCAGCAGCCAAGAGGCAGGGGGAAGCAATCAGCCCCAGCATTTT. It yields the protein CASSQEAGGSNQPQHF.

The J gene is TRBJ2-3, the V gene TRBV6-5; the match to TRBD2 covers 8 bases. The CDR3 has 15 residues. Germline CDR1 and CDR2: MNHEY and SVGAGI. V dropped 6 bases and J dropped 2; count of bases not matched to a gene: 7. This chain's CDR3 is CASSMSGRLTDTQYF. The DNA for the CDR3 is TGTGCCAGCAGCATGAGCGGGAGACTCACAGATACGCAGTATTTT.

The V gene is TRBV15, the J gene TRBJ1-2; 7 bases map to TRBD1. This CDR3 contains 15 residues. Germline V CDR1 and CDR2: LNHNV, YYDKDF (reference sequence). V lost 3 bases, J lost 2 bases, and 6 bases stayed unmatched. CDR3 nucleotides: TGTGCCACCAGCAGTGGGGGACAGCTAAACTATGGCTACACCTTC. Protein sequence: CATSSGGQLNYGYTF.

This clone was seen only once. The V and J genes are TRBV6-2 or TRBV6-3 and TRBJ1-1; weak D call: TRBD1 (5 bases). V lost 6 bases and J 4 bases, leaving 15 bases between the germline ends. CDR1 is MNHEY and CDR2 is SVGEGT in the germline V gene. CDR3 length: 14 residues. CDR3 residues: CASSQDRRGTEAFF. The CDR3 coding sequence is TGTGCCAGCAGCCAAGACAGACGCGGCACTGAAGCTTTCTTT.

The V and J genes are TRBV3-1 (or the pseudogene TRBV3-2) and TRBJ1-4; 8 nucleotides agree with TRBD1. V shed 3 bases, J shed 2 bases, and the junction held 8 bases outside the gene matches. The CDR3 consists of 17 residues. From germline, CDR1 is LGHDT and CDR2 YNNKEL (reference sequence). Here the CDR3 DNA reads TGTGCCAGCAGCCAGTCGCAGGGGGCTCGGACTAATGAAAAACTGTTTTTT. It is translated as CASSQSQGARTNEKLFF.

The rearrangement joins TRBV4-3 to TRBJ2-7; D might be TRBD1 (5 bases). The CDR3 has 15 amino acids. The ends were cut back, 0 bases at V and 1 base at J, with 10 bases in the middle. Germline CDR1 and CDR2: LGHNA and YSLEER. CDR3 in amino acids: CASSQDRAPSYEQYF. CDR3 in DNA: TGCGCCAGCAGCCAAGACAGGGCCCCATCCTACGAGCAGTACTTC.

This clone was observed a single time. The V gene is TRBV4-1, the J gene TRBJ1-1; D not resolved. Per the germline V gene, CDR1 is MGHRA and CDR2 is YSYEKL. The CDR3 consists of 16 residues. Trimming cost V 0 bases and J 0 bases, with 11 bases left between them. The CDR3 sequence is CASSQDSDRVNTEAFF. The CDR3 DNA reads as TGCGCCAGCAGCCAAGATTCTGACCGGGTGAACACTGAAGCTTTCTTT.

The chain carries TRBV5-6 and TRBJ1-2, with D possibly being TRBD1 (6 bases). Germline V gene sequence: CDR1 SGHDT, CDR2 YYEEEE. The V end lost 3 bases, the J end lost 4 bases, and 13 bases lay between the germline ends. The CDR3 extends over 14 amino acids. Here the CDR3 reads CASSSWTALYGYTF. The CDR3 region has the DNA TGTGCCAGCAGCTCCTGGACAGCCCTCTATGGCTACACCTTC.

The V and J genes are TRBV15 and TRBJ2-5; D might be TRBD1 (6 bases). CDR1 and CDR2 (germline): LNHNV, YYDKDF (reference sequence). With 2 bases removed from V and 8 bases from J, the gap between germline ends came to 24 bases. CDR3 length equals 17 residues. CDR3 residues: CATSRPAGDGERETQYF. CDR3 bases: TGTGCCACCAGCAGACCGGCAGGGGATGGGGAACGAGAAACCCAGTACTTC.

With respect to this clone: Germline and junction disagree at one end, which may indicate a read error. V is TRBV24-1 and J is TRBJ2-1; 8 nucleotides line up with TRBD1. The V gene's germline CDR1 is KGHDR and CDR2 SFDVKD. The CDR3 has 14 amino acids. The CDR3 here is CATSVLQGANEQFF. The CDR3 DNA reads as TGTGCCACCAGTGTTTTGCAGGGGGCCAATGAGCAGTTCTTC.

The rearrangement links TRBV11-2 to TRBJ1-2; weak D call: TRBD1 (6 bases). CDR1 is SGHAT, CDR2 FQNNGV, per germline. CDR3 length equals 14 residues. Trimming took 1 base from V and 8 from J, leaving 14 bases between them. CDR3 in amino acids: CASSLARGGWGYTF. Here the CDR3 DNA reads TGTGCCAGCAGCTTAGCTCGCGGGGGCTGGGGCTACACCTTC. Complete variable domain (other parts from reference TRBV11-2 and TRBJ1-2): EAGVAQSPRYKIIEKRQSVAFWCNPISGHATLYWYQQILGQGPKLLIQFQNNGVVDDSQLPKDRFSAERLKGVDSTLKIQPAKLEDSAVYLCASSLARGGWGYTFGSGTRLTVV.

This clone appeared a few times. This chain links TRBV14 with TRBJ1-5; D remains ambiguous. Trimming took off 4 bases at V and 2 bases at J, with 9 bases between the two ends. The germline CDR1 and CDR2 sequences are SGHDN and FVKESK. This CDR3 is built from 14 residues. The CDR3 here is CASSPPRGNQPQHF. The CDR3, as DNA: TGTGCCAGCAGCCCCCCGCGTGGCAATCAGCCCCAGCATTTT.

The chain employs TRBV7-3 and TRBJ2-2; 14 bases agree with TRBD2. Germline CDR1 and CDR2: SGHTA and FQGTGA. This CDR3 contains 18 residues. V was pared by 3 bases and J by 6 bases, with 9 bases of the junction left unmatched. The CDR3 DNA reads TGTGCCAGCAGCTTCATCGGACTAGCGGGGGGAAGCGCCGGGGAGCTGTTTTTT. Translation: CASSFIGLAGGSAGELFF.

V is TRBV19 and J is TRBJ1-2; 8 bases are a match to TRBD1. Germline V CDR1 and CDR2: LNHDA, SQIVND (reference sequence). Unmatched junction bases numbered 6, after V lost 3 bases and J lost 3 bases. This CDR3 has 15 amino acids. The CDR3 region has the DNA TGTGCCAGTAGTATCGAGGGACAGGCCCACTATGGCTACACCTTC. Encoded protein: CASSIEGQAHYGYTF.

The chain employs TRBV12-3 or TRBV12-4 and TRBJ2-1; 11 nucleotides match TRBD2. The trim removed 6 bases at V and 7 bases at J, leaving 2 bases unmatched. The CDR3 sequence is 13 residues long. The CDR3 sequence is CASSWTSGNEQFF. In nucleotides, the CDR3 is TGTGCCAGCAGCTGGACTAGCGGGAATGAGCAGTTCTTC.

This sequence joins TRBV5-1 and TRBJ2-2; a weak D match, TRBD1 (6 bases). Trimming took 0 bases from V and 5 from J, leaving 11 bases between them. CDR1 SGHRS and CDR2 YFSETQ come from the germline V gene. The CDR3 runs to 15 residues. This chain's CDR3 is CASSLETGSTGELFF. In DNA form, the CDR3 reads TGCGCCAGCAGCTTGGAGACAGGTTCGACCGGGGAGCTGTTTTTT.

The V call is TRBV30, the J call TRBJ2-7; 8 bases fit TRBD2. The CDR3 loop spans 13 amino acids. The ends lost 0 bases at V and 5 bases at J; junction bases unmatched: 3. From germline, CDR1 is GTSNPN and CDR2 SVGIG (reference sequence). CDR3 loop: CAWSVGGGNEQYV. CDR3 nucleotides: TGTGCCTGGAGTGTCGGGGGGGGAAACGAGCAGTACGTC.

The chain has TRBV10-2 and TRBJ2-1; TRBD2 matches at 12 bases. Germline loops: CDR1 WSHSY, CDR2 SAAADI. The V segment lost 0 bases and the J segment 1 base; nucleotides outside the gene matches: 4. This CDR3 has 18 residues. This chain's CDR3 is CASSESRGLAGSYNEQFF. For the CDR3, the DNA is TGCGCCAGCAGTGAGTCCCGCGGACTAGCGGGGTCCTACAATGAGCAGTTCTTC.

This sequence joins TRBV7-9 and TRBJ1-6; D is ambiguous. The CDR3 is 15 residues long. V was trimmed by 5 bases and J by 5 bases, leaving 13 bases between them. CDR1 is SEHNR, CDR2 FQNEAQ, per germline (reference sequence). Here the CDR3 DNA reads TGTGCCAGCAGCCCCTCGATCGGGGATAATTCACCCCTCCACTTT. Translated, it gives CASSPSIGDNSPLHF. The whole variable domain, filled in from reference TRBV7-9 and TRBJ1-6, reads DTGVSQNPRHKITKRGQNVTFRCDPISEHNRLYWYRQTLGQGPEFLTYFQNEAQLEKSRLLSDRFSAERPKGSFSTLEIQRTEQGDSAMYLCASSPSIGDNSPLHFGNGTRLTVT.

The chain has TRBV28 and TRBJ2-1, with 7 bases fitting TRBD2. The germline V gene has CDR1 MDHEN and CDR2 SYDVKM. V lost 5 bases to trimming and J lost 0 bases; unmatched junction nucleotides: 7. The CDR3 consists of 16 residues. The CDR3: CASSSGALGSYNEQFF. CDR3 nucleotide sequence: TGTGCCAGCAGTAGCGGGGCCCTGGGCTCCTACAATGAGCAGTTCTTC.

The chain recombines TRBV18 with TRBJ1-3; D perhaps matches TRBD1 (5 bases). The V gene lost 3 bases and the J gene lost 0 bases, with 12 bases spanning the gap. Per germline, CDR1 KGHSH and CDR2 LQKENI. The CDR3 sequence is 16 residues long. CDR3 loop: CASSPPQGISGNTIYF. DNA for the CDR3: TGTGCCAGCTCACCCCCCCAGGGCATCTCTGGAAACACCATATATTTT.

V is TRBV7-8 and J is TRBJ1-6; the D is unclear. V lost 3 bases to trimming and J lost 3 bases, with 21 bases between them. The CDR3 is 19 amino acids. CDR1 and CDR2 (germline): SGHVS, FQNEAQ. The CDR3 region is CASSFHPIRSRIYNSPLHF. The DNA for the CDR3 is TGTGCCAGCAGCTTCCATCCGATCCGTAGTCGTATCTATAATTCACCCCTCCACTTT.

This clone was counted once. The J gene is TRBJ1-1, the V gene TRBV28; maybe TRBD1 (5 bases). Germline CDR1 and CDR2: MDHEN and SYDVKM. This CDR3 contains 12 residues. The V end was cut by 6 bases, the J end by 11 bases, with 16 bases between. Written as DNA, the CDR3 is TGTGCCAGCAGCTCCTTGTCCCGGGGGGCTTTCTTT. Translation gives CASSSLSRGAFF.

This chain joins TRBV5-4 and TRBJ1-1; D unclear. Germline values: CDR1 SGHNT, CDR2 YYREEE (reference sequence). There are 15 residues in the CDR3. Trimming removed 4 bases at V and 4 bases at J, with 17 bases between. CDR3 amino acids: CASSPFEVVGTEAFF. In nucleotides, the CDR3 is TGTGCCAGCAGCCCTTTCGAGGTTGTCGGCACTGAAGCTTTCTTT.

The chain uses TRBV5-6 and TRBJ1-2; 8 bases map to TRBD1. The J segment lost 1 base and the V segment lost 0 bases, leaving 5 bases of the junction unmatched. The CDR3 covers 16 residues. Germline V gene sequence: CDR1 SGHDT, CDR2 YYEEEE. The CDR3 region has the DNA TGTGCCAGCAGCTTGGTAGGACAGGGCCGTAACTATGGCTACACCTTC. Protein sequence: CASSLVGQGRNYGYTF. The whole variable domain, filled in from reference TRBV5-6 and TRBJ1-2, reads DAGVTQSPTHLIKTRGQQVTLRCSPKSGHDTVSWYQQALGQGPQFIFQYYEEEERQRGNFPDRFSGHQFPNYSSELNVNALLLGDSALYLCASSLVGQGRNYGYTFGSGTRLTVV.

The genes are TRBV19 and TRBJ2-7; 7 nucleotides match TRBD1. The V gene end was trimmed by 8 bases and the J gene end by 12 bases; junction bases not matched to a gene: 13. The CDR3 consists of 12 residues. Germline values: CDR1 LNHDA, CDR2 SQIVND (reference sequence). CDR3 DNA sequence: TGTGCCAGTCTTAAGGACAGGTTTAGGAGGTACGTC. Protein sequence: CASLKDRFRRYV.

This chain joins TRBV10-2 and TRBJ1-2, with 7 bases fitting TRBD1. J lost 5 bases, V lost 2 bases, and 5 bases had no gene match. Germline CDR1 WSHSY, CDR2 SAAADI. The CDR3 has 14 amino acids. CDR3 coding DNA: TGCGCCAGCAGTGAGCAGGGGGTCGGTTATGGCTACACCTTC. It encodes CASSEQGVGYGYTF.

The chain employs TRBV6-5 and TRBJ1-6; maybe TRBD1 (5 bases). V lost 4 bases, J lost 9 bases, and 16 bases lay in between. The CDR3 has 15 residues. CDR1 and CDR2 (germline): MNHEY, SVGAGI. CDR3 sequence: CASSSWGVQGSPLHF. As DNA, the CDR3 is TGTGCCAGCAGTTCCTGGGGGGTGCAGGGTTCACCCCTCCACTTT.